These 7 T cell receptor beta chains share one sample of origin, sequenced in a study of post-analysis software for immune sequencing data. Study results and caveats: There were about 5 TRBV segments more frequent in patients than controls, and TRBV5-6, TRBV5-1 and TRBV20-1 were among them.

Incorporated into the TCR beta cDNA libraries were unique molecular identifiers, which served to reduce PCR and sequencing biases. TCRdb re-called the PCR reads through MiXCR, storing one row per CDR3 protein. The table lists about 540,000 distinct CDR3 sequences, 34% of them singletons. What these receptors recognize is not known. Material for sequencing was blood. The receptors were gathered from a girl aged 2-17 years with multiple sclerosis.

This clonotype was counted a few times. The rearrangement joins TRBV6-6 to TRBJ1-1; the D gene is possibly TRBD1 (5 bases). V was pared by 5 bases and J by 5 bases, with 15 bases between. Per germline, CDR1 MNHNY and CDR2 SVGAGI (reference sequence). The CDR3 totals 14 residues. The CDR3 DNA reads TGTGCCAGCAGTGACCTTGGGGCACAGACTGAAGCTTTCTTT. Translated, it gives CASSDLGAQTEAFF.

The CDR3 loop reads CASSQHSGTGGNEQFF. The CDR3 DNA follows: TGCGCCAGCAGCCAACATTCCGGGACAGGGGGCAATGAGCAGTTCTTC. The chain recombines TRBV4-1 with TRBJ2-1; 11 positions agree with TRBD1. The V and J ends lost 2 bases and 6 bases, in that order; junction bases with no gene match: 6. This CDR3 has 16 amino acids. Germline V gene sequence: CDR1 MGHRA, CDR2 YSYEKL.

This CDR3 is CASSSGRALGDYGYTF. The CDR3 region has the DNA TGTGCCAGCAGCTCCGGCCGGGCCTTAGGGGACTATGGCTACACCTTC. The genes are TRBV7-8 and TRBJ1-2; weak D call: TRBD1 (5 bases). CDR3 length equals 16 residues. Trimming removed 4 bases from V and 3 bases from J, with 18 bases in between. The V gene's germline CDR1 is SGHVS and CDR2 FQNEAQ.

This sequence joins TRBV20-1 and TRBJ2-7; 10 bases are shared with TRBD2. CDR3 length: 16 amino acids. The junction had 9 bases not matched to a gene; V was cut back by 3 bases and J by 1 base. In germline, CDR1 is DFQATT, CDR2 SNEGSKA (reference sequence). The CDR3 loop reads CSARASGGFFSYEQYF. CDR3 DNA: TGCAGTGCTAGGGCTAGCGGGGGATTCTTTTCCTACGAGCAGTACTTC.

This clonotype has ten or more counts. The chain uses TRBV20-1 and TRBJ1-2, with D unclear. CDR1 is DFQATT, CDR2 SNEGSKA, per germline (reference sequence). This CDR3 has 12 amino acids. Trimming removed 5 bases from V and 9 bases from J, with 16 bases in between. The CDR3 loop is CSAYVGGSRYTF. The CDR3 DNA sequence: TGCAGTGCTTATGTTGGAGGGAGTCGCTACACCTTC.

This clonotype was detected only a few times. The chain has TRBV5-8 and TRBJ1-2, with 7 bases identical to TRBD1. In germline, CDR1 is SGHTS, CDR2 YDEGEE. After removal of 1 base from V and 4 bases from J, the junction contained 10 bases not matched to a gene. This CDR3 is built from 16 residues. CDR3 DNA: TGTGCCAGCAGCTTGCGAGGGGGCAGGGACCCCTATGGCTACACCTTC. It encodes CASSLRGGRDPYGYTF.

This clonotype appeared a few times. The J gene is TRBJ2-7, the V gene TRBV20-1, with D unclear. The CDR3 consists of 10 residues. Trimming took off 7 bases at V and 4 bases at J, with 8 bases between the two ends. The germline V gene encodes CDR1 DFQATT and CDR2 SNEGSKA (reference sequence). This CDR3 is CSVARYEQYF. The CDR3, as DNA: TGCAGTGTCGCAAGATACGAGCAGTACTTC.